This T cell receptor (beta chain) comes out of a study of blood T cell repertoires in COVID-19. Overall study: The United States, Italy and Spain provided the acute and convalescent COVID-19 samples. In each case, the material was cDNA or gDNA derived from T cells, B-cell-depleted T cells, or PBMCs.

Per germline, CDR1 SGHVS and CDR2 FQNEAQ. The CDR3 extends over 16 amino acids. Trimming took 0 bases from V and 4 from J; bases not matched to a gene: 4. Original analysis: How many nucleated cells were present was estimated from reference gene primer amplification. Profiled with immunoSEQ multiplex PCR; TCRdb holds only in-frame clones, not every one. V and J calls and clone size are given by that table; D and trimming were obtained from the DNA. The sample records around 300,000 clones, about 89% being singletons. The chain carries TRBV7-8 and TRBJ2-2; 8 nucleotides match TRBD2. Input material: peripheral blood. The receptor was derived from a man aged 50 or older with acute or convalescent COVID-19. CDR3 protein: CASSLAIAGGTGELFF. CDR3 coding DNA: TGTGCCAGCAGCTTAGCGATCGCGGGGGGCACCGGGGAGCTGTTTTTT.